These 2 T cell receptor beta chains originate from one sample sequenced in a study of blood T cell repertoires in COVID-19. The protocol was immunoSEQ multiplex PCR, while the TCRdb copy is restricted to in-frame clones and leaves out a portion. The table shows tens of thousands of clones, with around 92% occurring only once. Sequences were obtained from peripheral blood. These receptors originate from a man aged 65 to 85 with active COVID-19.

The chain joins TRBV15 to TRBJ2-7; 14 bases are a match to TRBD2. V lost 1 base and J lost 8; bases outside the gene matches: 7. Looked up from germline, CDR1 is LNHNV and CDR2 is YYDKDF (reference sequence). The CDR3 is made up of 16 amino acids. CDR3 in amino acids: CATSRVGGTSGSKQYF. CDR3 DNA sequence: TGTGCCACCAGCAGAGTGGGAGGGACTAGCGGGAGCAAGCAGTACTTC.

V is TRBV2 and J is TRBJ2-2, with 9 bases identical to TRBD1. The CDR3 runs 15 residues. CDR1 and CDR2 (germline): SNHLY, FYNNEI. The junction had 7 bases not matched to a gene; V was cut back by 5 bases and J by 6 bases. This CDR3 reads CASSNSDRGAGELFF. CDR3 in DNA: TGTGCCAGCAGTAATTCGGACAGGGGTGCCGGGGAGCTGTTTTTT.